This TCR beta chain was observed in a study of a mutant IDH1 vaccine in newly diagnosed glioma. About the research overall: Patients received vaccination from 4-6 weeks after radiotherapy alone, or with temozolomide cycles.

V lost 5 bases and J 1 base, leaving 11 bases between the germline ends. The CDR3 is made up of 14 amino acids. Germline V gene lookup returns CDR1 WSHSY and CDR2 SAAADI. Clones were sequenced by immunoSEQ multiplex PCR, and TCRdb holds only the in-frame ones, with some missing. The data contain 45,000 to 60,000 clones, approximately 90% of them singletons. The time point here: week 35, safety follow-up. A 20-mer mutant IDH1 peptide at 300 ug was injected subcutaneously with topical imiquimod. Patients received eight vaccinations in weeks 1, 3, 5, 7, 11, 15, 19, 23. Points on this clone: Its cognate antigen is unknown.

This receptor was taken from a middle-aged woman with glioma. The rearrangement uses TRBV10-2 and TRBJ1-1; D not resolved. The source was PBMCs, collected from a glioma patient whose treatment included an IDH1 peptide vaccine. DNA for the CDR3: TGCGCCAGCAGTAGTGTAGGGTCGAACACTGAAGCTTTCTTT. It encodes CASSSVGSNTEAFF.